Listed here are 16 T cell receptor beta chains from one sample, sequenced in a study of cytomegalovirus exposure and HLA in healthy donors. PCR involved 60 Vbeta and 13 Jbeta primers. Only in-frame clones appear in the TCRdb table, and some are missing; sequencing was by immunoSEQ multiplex PCR. Found here are 120,000 to 150,000 clones, roughly 76% of them singletons; the top ten hold around 1.5%. Sequencing was carried out using PBMCs. These receptors were obtained from a female donor in good health and CMV-seronegative.

This clone was seen just once. The CDR3 loop reads CASSLAAAGGTEAFF. DNA of the CDR3: TGCGCCAGCAGCTTGGCCGCGGCAGGGGGCACTGAAGCTTTCTTT. The chain has TRBV5-1 and TRBJ1-1, with 7 bases fitting TRBD1. There are 15 residues in the CDR3. CDR1 SGHRS and CDR2 YFSETQ come from the germline V gene. The ends lost 0 bases at V and 4 bases at J; junction bases unmatched: 6. The complete variable domain, with remaining parts taken from reference TRBV5-1 and TRBJ1-1, reads KAGVTQTPRYLIKTRGQQVTLSCSPISGHRSVSWYQQTPGQGLQFLFEYFSETQRNKGNFPGRFSGRQFSNSRSEMNVSTLELGDSALYLCASSLAAAGGTEAFFGQGTRLTVV.

The chain couples TRBV11-2 to TRBJ1-2; D is unclear. Germline V gene data show CDR1 as SGHAT and CDR2 as FQNNGV. V was shortened by 6 bases and J by 4 bases, with 12 bases between the two germline ends. This CDR3 comprises 13 residues. CDR3 in DNA: TGTGCCAGCAGACCACCGGGTTCCTATGGCTACACCTTC. It specifies CASRPPGSYGYTF. Full variable domain (missing parts from reference TRBV11-2 and TRBJ1-2): EAGVAQSPRYKIIEKRQSVAFWCNPISGHATLYWYQQILGQGPKLLIQFQNNGVVDDSQLPKDRFSAERLKGVDSTLKIQPAKLEDSAVYLCASRPPGSYGYTFGSGTRLTVV.

The chain links TRBV25-1 to TRBJ2-3; 7 bases match TRBD1. This CDR3 spans 15 amino acids. CDR1 MGHDK and CDR2 SYGVNS come from the germline V gene. The ends lost 3 bases at V and 2 bases at J; junction bases unmatched: 5. The CDR3 region is CASSDPGQSTDTQYF. The CDR3 bases are TGTGCCAGCAGTGATCCGGGACAGTCCACAGATACGCAGTATTTT.

The chain has TRBV19 and TRBJ1-3; TRBD1 is a possible D gene (5 bases). Trimming shortened V by 3 bases and J by 1 base, and 13 bases separated the two germline ends. CDR3 length: 16 amino acids. CDR1 and CDR2 (germline): LNHDA, SQIVND (reference sequence). CDR3 residues: CASSIGGDRSGNTIYF. CDR3 bases: TGTGCCAGTAGTATTGGAGGGGACCGTTCTGGAAACACCATATATTTT.

V usage is TRBV19 and J usage is TRBJ1-1; D is perhaps TRBD1 (6 bases). The germline CDR1 and CDR2 sequences are LNHDA and SQIVND (reference sequence). Trimming pared 3 bases from V and 0 bases from J, leaving 20 bases between. The CDR3 has 18 residues. CDR3 loop: CASSIPRRGPPLNTEAFF. CDR3 nucleotide sequence: TGTGCCAGTAGTATTCCGCGCAGGGGCCCCCCCTTGAACACTGAAGCTTTCTTT.

Here the CDR3 DNA reads TGTGCCAGCACCACTCCCGATAATCAGCCCCAGCATTTT. It encodes CASTTPDNQPQHF. This chain links TRBV6-5 with TRBJ1-5; D remains unclear. Trimming pared 7 bases from V and 4 bases from J, leaving 11 bases between. The CDR3 length is 13 residues. Germline V gives CDR1 MNHEY, CDR2 SVGAGI.

This chain connects TRBV15 to TRBJ1-5; TRBD1 aligns across 11 bases. Germline V gene data show CDR1 as LNHNV and CDR2 as YYDKDF (reference sequence). The CDR3 has 15 residues. Germline trimming cut 4 bases from V and 7 bases from J; bases unmatched to any gene: 6. The CDR3, as DNA: TGTGCCACCAGCACAAGGACAGGGGGCATCCAGCCCCAGCATTTT. Its translation is CATSTRTGGIQPQHF.

This clone was seen a handful of times. The same CDR3 can be traced to other DNA sequences in this sample. J is TRBJ2-1 and V is TRBV11-3, with 8 bases aligning to TRBD2. CDR3 length: 14 amino acids. J was trimmed by 4 bases and V by 1 base; bases with no gene match: 0. From germline, CDR1 is SGHNT and CDR2 YENEEA. The CDR3 loop is CASSLAGGYNEQFF. The CDR3 nucleotides are TGTGCCAGCAGCTTAGCGGGAGGGTACAATGAGCAGTTCTTC.

The CDR3 region has the DNA TGTGCCATCAGCAGACAGGGAGCCACTGAAGCTTTCTTT. The encoded protein is CAISRQGATEAFF. This rearrangement joins TRBV10-3 to TRBJ1-1; 7 bases agree with TRBD1. This CDR3 is 13 amino acids long. Per the germline V gene, CDR1 is ENHRY and CDR2 is SYGVKD. J gave up 4 bases and V 6 bases, and 5 bases lay outside the gene matches.

A note on this clone: The sample carries other DNA sequences with the same CDR3. This chain connects TRBV7-9 to TRBJ1-2; the D gene is possibly TRBD1 (5 bases). The V and J ends lost 9 bases and 2 bases respectively, with 16 bases between them. Germline V lookup: CDR1 SEHNR, CDR2 FQNEAQ (reference sequence). The length of the CDR3 is 14 residues. The CDR3 nucleotides are TGTGCCAGTAGCCAAAAGCAGGGAAACTATGGCTACACCTTC. Protein sequence: CASSQKQGNYGYTF.

This clone was seen a handful of times. The gene calls are TRBV4-1 and TRBJ1-1; no clear D gene. Germline lookup yields CDR1 MGHRA and CDR2 YSYEKL. Trimming pared 2 bases from V and 0 bases from J, leaving 4 bases between. The CDR3 length is 13 residues. Here the CDR3 DNA reads TGCGCCAGCAGCCAATCGGTGAACACTGAAGCTTTCTTT. Its protein is CASSQSVNTEAFF.

V usage is TRBV7-2 and J usage is TRBJ2-2; 9 positions match TRBD2. With 1 base clipped from V and 9 bases from J, the junction kept 3 bases outside the gene matches. The CDR3 consists of 14 residues. The V gene's germline CDR1 is SGHTA and CDR2 FQGNSA. CDR3 residues: CASSLGLAVRELFF. The DNA of the CDR3 is TGTGCCAGCAGCTTAGGACTAGCGGTGAGGGAGCTGTTTTTT.

The genes are TRBV21-1 and TRBJ1-4; whether TRBD1, the table's D call, matches the DNA was not checked. TRBV21-1 is a documented pseudogene. This CDR3 contains 17 residues. DNA for the CDR3: TGTGCCAGCAGCAAGAGCAGTGGGGACAGGGAGGATGAAAAACTGTTTTTT. It encodes CASSKSSGDREDEKLFF.

The V gene is TRBV18, the J gene TRBJ2-2; D perhaps matches TRBD1 (6 bases). V gave up 0 bases and J gave up 2 bases, with 10 bases separating them. Germline loops: CDR1 KGHSH, CDR2 LQKENI. The CDR3 is 16 residues long. As DNA, the CDR3 is TGTGCCAGCTCACCACCAGGGGGAAGAAACACCGGGGAGCTGTTTTTT. This encodes CASSPPGGRNTGELFF.

The table lists this clone with a count of one. The genes are TRBV7-3 and TRBJ2-4; 10 nucleotides align to TRBD1. This CDR3 is built from 16 residues. Trimming cost V 3 bases and J 3 bases; bases outside gene matches: 5. The germline gives CDR1 SGHTA, CDR2 FQGTGA. The CDR3 region has the DNA TGTGCCAGCAGCTTGGGGACAGGGGCCCGCAAAAACATTCAGTACTTC. Translating gives CASSLGTGARKNIQYF.

V gene TRBV9 combines with J gene TRBJ1-1; weak D call: TRBD1 (6 bases). V lost 4 bases, J lost 6 bases, and 25 bases lay in between. Germline V gene sequence: CDR1 SGDLS, CDR2 YYNGEE. The CDR3 spans 17 residues. CDR3 DNA sequence: TGTGCCAGCAGCCTCACGGGAGGGGGGTTTCCAAGATCTGAAGCTTTCTTT. Translation gives CASSLTGGGFPRSEAFF. Full variable domain (remainder filled in from reference TRBV9 and TRBJ1-1): DSGVTQTPKHLITATGQRVTLRCSPRSGDLSVYWYQQSLDQGLQFLIQYYNGEERAKGNILERFSAQQFPDLHSELNLSSLELGDSALYFCASSLTGGGFPRSEAFFGQGTRLTVV.